The T cell receptor beta chain under discussion was sequenced for a study of T cell responses to AZD1222 COVID-19 vaccine. Findings and limits, study-wide: Mostly white British, mostly female donors; authors suggested clonal diversity may be underestimated. Of the AZD1222 recipients, only 5 to 7 were seropositive at baseline. In the spike-specific TCR repertoire, nearly half reportedly target unmutated variant regions.

Profiled with immunoSEQ multiplex PCR; TCRdb holds only in-frame clones, not every one. This sample has approximately 100,000 clones, with around 94% found just once. As to this clone: What it binds is not known.

Here the sequenced sample was peripheral blood, taken on day 0 of AZD1222 vaccination. This receptor was taken from an adult in good health.

The CDR3 DNA reads TGCGCCAGCAGCTTGTCTCCGACAGGGGGAGGGGATACGCAGTATTTT. This codes for CASSLSPTGGGDTQYF. The V gene is TRBV5-1, the J gene TRBJ2-3, with 9 bases that match TRBD1. The CDR3 loop spans 16 amino acids. Per the germline V gene, CDR1 is SGHRS and CDR2 is YFSETQ. The junction had 9 bases not matched to a gene; V was cut back by 1 base and J by 6 bases. The variable domain in full, with the rest retrieved from reference TRBV5-1 and TRBJ2-3, is KAGVTQTPRYLIKTRGQQVTLSCSPISGHRSVSWYQQTPGQGLQFLFEYFSETQRNKGNFPGRFSGRQFSNSRSEMNVSTLELGDSALYLCASSLSPTGGGDTQYFGPGTRLTVL.